The clone carrying this T cell receptor beta chain has only a few counts. TCRdb processed the 5' RACE reads anew with MiXCR; each CDR3 protein has one entry. The sample comprises 50,000 to 65,000 distinct CDR3 sequences, about an eighth of which are singletons, and 1.4% rests with the top ten. The V gene's germline CDR1 is MRHNA and CDR2 SNTAGT. V lost 2 bases and J 7 bases, leaving 20 bases between the germline ends. CDR3 size: 17 residues. These data originate in a study of early T cells in non-severe SARS-CoV-2 infection. The source is an adult who was a healthcare worker with PCR-confirmed SARS-CoV-2 infection or an uninfected control (not recorded which). This chain connects TRBV6-4 to TRBJ2-2, with a tentative D call TRBD2 (5 bases). The source material was whole blood. CDR3 amino acids: CASSDTTSDQSRGELFF. The CDR3 coding sequence is TGTGCCAGCAGTGACACCACTAGTGACCAGTCGCGCGGGGAGCTGTTTTTT.